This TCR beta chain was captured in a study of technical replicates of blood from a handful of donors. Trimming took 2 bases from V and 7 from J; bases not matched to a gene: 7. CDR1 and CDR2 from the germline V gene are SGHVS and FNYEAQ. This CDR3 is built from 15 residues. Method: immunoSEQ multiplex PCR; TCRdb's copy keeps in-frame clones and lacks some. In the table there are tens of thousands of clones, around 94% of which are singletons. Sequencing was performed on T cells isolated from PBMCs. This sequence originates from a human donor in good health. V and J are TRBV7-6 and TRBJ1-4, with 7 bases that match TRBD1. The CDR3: CASSLSTGDSEKLFF. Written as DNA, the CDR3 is TGTGCCAGCAGCTTAAGTACAGGGGACAGTGAAAAACTGTTTTTT.